The clone carrying this T cell receptor (beta chain) appeared a single time. The CDR3 consists of 18 residues. V lost 3 bases and J 0 bases, leaving 15 bases between the germline ends. Germline V gives CDR1 SGHDN, CDR2 FVKESK. The data are from a study of sequential checkpoint blockade in melanoma. Libraries were prepared by immunoSEQ multiplex PCR; TCRdb keeps only in-frame clonotypes and omits some of them. Altogether hundreds of clones are present, around a quarter being singletons, with the ten largest covering around 17%. This sample's treatment: randomized to nivolumab then ipilimumab (arm A) or the reverse (arm B). DNA-damaging chemotherapy had not been given to any patient beforehand.

The receptor was isolated from a human donor with melanoma. The source material was tumor tissue (inferred from file names), sampled from a patient given nivolumab and ipilimumab in sequence. This chain joins TRBV14 and TRBJ2-6; D possibly matches TRBD1 or TRBD2 (5 bases each). The CDR3 loop reads CASSHQGWGTSGANVLTF. In DNA form, the CDR3 reads TGTGCCAGCAGCCACCAAGGGTGGGGGACCTCTGGGGCCAACGTCCTGACTTTC.